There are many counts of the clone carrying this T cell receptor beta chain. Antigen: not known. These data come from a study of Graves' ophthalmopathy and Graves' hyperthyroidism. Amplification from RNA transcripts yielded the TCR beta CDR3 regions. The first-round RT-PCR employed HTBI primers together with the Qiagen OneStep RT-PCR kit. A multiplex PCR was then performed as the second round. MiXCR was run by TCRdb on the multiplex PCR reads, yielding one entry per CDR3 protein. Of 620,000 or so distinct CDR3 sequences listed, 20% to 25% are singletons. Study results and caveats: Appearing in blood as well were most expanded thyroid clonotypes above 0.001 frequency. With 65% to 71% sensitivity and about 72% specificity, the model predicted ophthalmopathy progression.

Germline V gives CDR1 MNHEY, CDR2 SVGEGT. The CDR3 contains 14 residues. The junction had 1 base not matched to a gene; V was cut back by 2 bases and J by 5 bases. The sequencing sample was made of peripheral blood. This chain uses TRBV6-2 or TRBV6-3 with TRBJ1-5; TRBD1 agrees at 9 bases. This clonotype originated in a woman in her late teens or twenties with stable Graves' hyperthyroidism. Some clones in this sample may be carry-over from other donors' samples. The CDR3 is CASSYRDRDQPQHF. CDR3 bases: TGTGCCAGCAGTTACAGGGACAGGGATCAGCCCCAGCATTTT.